This T cell receptor (beta chain) was obtained from a study of post-analysis software for immune sequencing data. Study-level information: Disease trajectories encompassed relapsing-remitting, secondary progressive and progressive-relapsing multiple sclerosis. Study-level findings and limits: TRBV segments more frequent in patients than in controls numbered roughly 5 and included TRBV5-6, TRBV5-1 and TRBV20-1.

Germline loops: CDR1 ENHRY, CDR2 SYGVKD. The CDR3 spans 17 residues. V dropped 6 bases and J dropped 0; count of bases not matched to a gene: 11. Carried by the TCR beta cDNA libraries were unique molecular identifiers. Between roughly 1 and 10 million T cells gave rise to some 470,000 cDNA molecules. Via MiXCR, TCRdb re-called the PCR reads, giving one row per CDR3 protein. This table has more than 350,000 distinct CDR3 sequences, 30% to 45% appearing once. With regard to this clonotype: Its antigen is not known.

The sequenced material came from blood. The V call is TRBV10-3, the J call TRBJ2-4; 7 bases match TRBD1. The TCR originated in a girl aged 2 to 10 with multiple sclerosis. The CDR3 loop is CAISNRDSSQAKNIQYF. As DNA, the CDR3 is TGTGCCATCAGCAACCGGGACAGTAGCCAAGCCAAAAACATTCAGTACTTC.